This T cell receptor (beta chain) was documented in a study of spatial heterogeneity in lung cancer (dated by TCRdb to between 2019 and 2020). Describing the broader study: The donors were 70 or so patients from the lung TRACERx cohort who had early-stage, untreated non-small cell lung cancer. In the raw uncorrected reads, each unique combination of TCR and UMI appeared more than ten times on average. Both alpha and beta chains were TCR-sequenced in about 240 tumor regions, about 64 matched nontumor lung samples and roughly 50 PBMC samples obtained at surgery. Follow-up PBMC samples were sequenced whenever the samples were available, and the median time to follow-up was roughly two years after resection. TCR repertoire features were related to nonsynonymous mutation counts determined by whole-exome sequencing of tumor tissue. The study quantitatively compared TCR alpha and beta repertoires across multiple tumor regions, matched nontumor lung and blood in non-small cell lung cancer. Beta-chain transcripts were consistently detected in greater numbers than alpha-chain transcripts, which likely reflected higher beta-chain transcript abundance. What the authors observed across the whole study: Confirming at a functional level the hypothesis that regional TCRs recognize regional mutations was considered to require additional single-cell paired TCR alpha and beta sequencing. Ubiquitous expanded tumor TCRs were found in blood more often at tumor resection than at routine follow-up. Only approximately 15 patients were included in the comparisons of baseline and follow-up blood repertoires.

CDR1 and CDR2 are drawn from the germline V gene: MNHEY, SVGAGI. The CDR3 contains 15 residues, cysteine and phenylalanine counted. The CDR3 DNA has 45 bases and is translated from base 1. Trimming removed 2 bases from V and 6 bases from J, leaving 11 bases between the germline ends. Receptors were amplified or captured by 5' RACE. Sequencing relied on a NextSeq 500. The TCR library protocol attached a unique molecular identifier to each TCR cDNA molecule to allow correction of PCR and sequencing errors. On the study's bioinformatics: Decombinator tools were used for TCR identification, UMI-based error correction and CDR3 extraction. TCRs above a frequency of 2 per 1,000, corresponding to the top 1% of the tumor frequency distribution, were defined as expanded. Renyi diversity was calculated using the R vegan package after each repertoire was subsampled 100 times to 5,000 TCRs. To build CDR3 similarity networks, amino acid triplet string-kernel similarity was used, and CDR3s were connected when their pairwise similarity was above 0.82. TCRdb trimmed the raw reads at Q25, called clones with MiXCR and kept productive beta chains. Rows with a matching CDR3 protein are joined into one entry that keeps the most common DNA and genes. These V and J calls rely on TCRdb rather than the paper's analysis. The sample table records 110,000 or so distinct CDR3 sequences; 11% of these occur just once. In total, the top ten clones hold 20% to 25% of the sample.

Explained via the paper, the time point label denotes: blood at routine non-recurrence follow-up after resection. Without any cell sorting, TCR sequencing was performed on whole RNA extracted either from tumor and nontumor lung tissue or from cryopreserved PBMC samples. Only patients for whom sufficient RNA was available from at least two tumor regions were selected for TCR sequencing. This clonotype was seen ten or more times. Which antigen it targets is not known. The sample holds no much larger clone one base away, and base qualities are not on file. The chain couples TRBV6-5 to TRBJ1-6; the D gene cannot be named for sure. The material sequenced was PBMCs, taken at follow-up. The sequence came from a female donor with early-stage non-small cell lung cancer. The DNA is TGTGCCAGCAGTTACGTTGGTGGTCTTAATTCACCCCTCCACTTT. This is translated as CASSYVGGLNSPLHF.